This T cell receptor beta chain was profiled in a study of PD-1 blockade in classical Hodgkin lymphoma (dated by TCRdb to between 2020 and 2021). Turning to the overall study: Nivolumab dosing was 3 mg/kg intravenously every 2 weeks, continuing until either disease progression or unacceptable toxicity. The study used TCR beta sequencing and CyTOF to define a peripheral blood immune signature of response to PD-1 blockade in classical Hodgkin lymphoma. Study-level results and caveats: By C4D1, a significant rise was seen in CD4+ TCR diversity but not in CD8+ TCR diversity (p=0.0027 vs p=0.16), and the rise was most apparent among complete responders (p=0.02). Patients starting nivolumab less than 1 year after ASCT had lower diversity and were excluded from later analyses to avoid confounding by immune reconstitution. Newly diagnosed patients were reported to have lower baseline TCR diversity than healthy donors, and relapsed/refractory patients were reported to have lower baseline TCR diversity still. Only a single clinical trial cohort was studied, and what caused the repertoire differences, possibly disease activity or prior therapy, remained undefined. Trial patients achieving complete response had baseline diversity similar to newly diagnosed patients, whereas partial responders and progressors had significantly lower diversity.

As concerns this clone: This receptor's antigen is unknown. Qualities for individual bases were not recorded, and no much larger clone is one base off.

Genomic DNA was isolated using the Qiagen DNeasy kit from unsorted PBMCs as well as from negatively selected CD4+ and CD8+ fractions. TCR beta CDR3 regions were subjected to amplification by immunoSEQ multiplex PCR with primers that anneal to V and J segments. Amplification bias was minimized using a synthetic immune receptor repertoire, and residual bias was removed computationally after sequencing. As for the original processing: Repertoire diversity was quantified as the Shannon entropy index using custom Python scripts. Unsorted, CD4+ and CD8+ repertoires were examined separately, except in combined analyses, for which CD4+ and CD8+ sequences were merged in silico. Clonal expansion was defined as at least a 2-fold frequency increase after treatment relative to C1D1, with a pseudocount of 0.5 for undetected baseline clones. Clones with 0 or 1 copy at C1D1 were classified as singleton clones, and clones with 2 or more copies were classified as non-singleton clones. Clones expanded in unsorted samples were annotated as CD4+, CD8+ or unknown by matching protein sequences in sorted samples from the same patient. Wilcoxon tests on paired samples were used to test diversity changes from C1D1 to C4D1. What TCRdb holds here is the immuneACCESS table cut down to in-frame rearrangements. Part of the clones is not present; checked against another copy, under half of the missing clones reflect an unresolved V gene, and the others are unexplained. V and J calls plus clone size are reproduced from that table; the DNA served to infer D and trimming. This sample lists tens of thousands of clones; approximately 80% were detected once. The ten largest clones represent roughly a fifth of the sample.

The time point label, read with the paper, signifies: cycle 4 day 1 (C4D1), after less than 7 weeks of nivolumab. Every trial patient had relapsed following autologous stem cell transplantation, and prior brentuximab vedotin exposure was what differed among cohorts A, B and C. A total of about 51 patients with relapsed/refractory classical Hodgkin lymphoma made up the trial cohort, and each patient's best overall response was complete response, partial response or progressive disease. In the multi-cohort phase II CheckMate 205 trial, trial patients received single-agent nivolumab. An independent review committee assessed best overall response using the 2007 International Working Group response criteria. Trial PBMCs were obtained immediately prior to nivolumab initiation (C1D1) and on therapy at cycle 2 day 1 and cycle 4 day 1. After peripheral blood was drawn into 8 mL Vacutainer Cell Preparation Tubes, PBMCs were isolated by centrifugation and then cryopreserved.

The CDR3 runs 14 amino acids, cysteine and phenylalanine included. Kept here is only the CDR3 DNA, which spans 42 bases and is read in frame from base 1. From the germline V gene (reference sequence), CDR1 is SEHNR and CDR2 is FQNEAQ. V is cut by 5 bases and J by 1 base, and the space between the germline ends is 11 bases. The material sequenced was peripheral blood mononuclear cells (PBMCs), taken before the fourth cycle of nivolumab. The chain was built from TRBV7-9 and TRBJ1-1; no D segment can be confidently identified. The TCR originated in a human donor with classical Hodgkin lymphoma. The CDR3 has the sequence CASSVGWGNTEAFF. The base sequence is TGTGCCAGCAGCGTGGGGTGGGGGAACACTGAAGCTTTCTTT.